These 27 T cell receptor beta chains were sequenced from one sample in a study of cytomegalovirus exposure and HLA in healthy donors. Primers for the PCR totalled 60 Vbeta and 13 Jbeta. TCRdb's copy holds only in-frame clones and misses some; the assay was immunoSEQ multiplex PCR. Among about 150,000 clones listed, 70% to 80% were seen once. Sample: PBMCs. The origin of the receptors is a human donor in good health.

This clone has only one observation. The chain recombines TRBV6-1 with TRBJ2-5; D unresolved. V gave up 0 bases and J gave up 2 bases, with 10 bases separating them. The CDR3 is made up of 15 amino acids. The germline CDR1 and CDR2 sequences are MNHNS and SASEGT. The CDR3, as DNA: TGTGCCAGCAGTGAAGCGCTGTTAACTCAAGAGACCCAGTACTTC. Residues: CASSEALLTQETQYF.

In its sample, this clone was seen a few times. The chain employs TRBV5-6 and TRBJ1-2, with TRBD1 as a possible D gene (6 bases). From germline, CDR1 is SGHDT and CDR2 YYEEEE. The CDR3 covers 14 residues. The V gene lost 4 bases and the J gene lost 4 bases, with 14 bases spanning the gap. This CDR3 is CASSHWTEGYGYTF. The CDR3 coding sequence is TGTGCCAGCAGCCATTGGACAGAGGGCTATGGCTACACCTTC.

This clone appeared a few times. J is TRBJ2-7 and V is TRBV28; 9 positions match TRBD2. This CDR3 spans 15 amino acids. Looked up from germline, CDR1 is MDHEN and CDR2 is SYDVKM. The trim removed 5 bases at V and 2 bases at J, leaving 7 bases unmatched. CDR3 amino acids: CASSGAGGHPYEQYF. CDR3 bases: TGTGCCAGCAGTGGAGCGGGGGGACACCCCTACGAGCAGTACTTC.

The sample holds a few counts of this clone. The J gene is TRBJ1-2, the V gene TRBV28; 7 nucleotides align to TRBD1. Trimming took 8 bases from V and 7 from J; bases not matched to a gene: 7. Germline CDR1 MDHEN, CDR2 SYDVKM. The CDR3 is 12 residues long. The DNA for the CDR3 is TGTGCCAGCCTCGAGACAGGGACTGGCTACACCTTC. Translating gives CASLETGTGYTF.

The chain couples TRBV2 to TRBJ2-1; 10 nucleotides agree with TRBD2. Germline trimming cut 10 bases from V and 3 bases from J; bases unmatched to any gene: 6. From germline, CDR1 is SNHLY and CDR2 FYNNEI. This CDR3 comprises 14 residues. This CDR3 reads CATRRLAGYNEQFF. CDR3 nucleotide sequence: TGTGCCACTCGCAGACTAGCGGGCTACAATGAGCAGTTCTTC. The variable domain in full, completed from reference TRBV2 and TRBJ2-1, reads EPEVTQTPSHQVTQMGQEVILRCVPISNHLYFYWYRQILGQKVEFLVSFYNNEISEKSEIFDDQFSVERPDGSNFTLKIRSTKLEDSAMYFCATRRLAGYNEQFFGPGTRLTVL.

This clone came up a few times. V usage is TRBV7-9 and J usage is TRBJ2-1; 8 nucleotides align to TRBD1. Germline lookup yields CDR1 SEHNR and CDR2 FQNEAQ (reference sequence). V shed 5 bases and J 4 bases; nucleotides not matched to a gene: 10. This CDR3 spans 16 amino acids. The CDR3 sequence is CASSTLRDRIYNEQFF. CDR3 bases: TGTGCCAGCAGCACTCTGCGGGACAGGATATACAATGAGCAGTTCTTC.

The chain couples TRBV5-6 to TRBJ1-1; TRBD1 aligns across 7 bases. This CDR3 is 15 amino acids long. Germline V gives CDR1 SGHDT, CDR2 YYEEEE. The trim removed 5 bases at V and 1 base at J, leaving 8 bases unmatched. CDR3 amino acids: CASRITGEANTEAFF. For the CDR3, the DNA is TGTGCCAGCAGAATCACAGGGGAGGCGAACACTGAAGCTTTCTTT.

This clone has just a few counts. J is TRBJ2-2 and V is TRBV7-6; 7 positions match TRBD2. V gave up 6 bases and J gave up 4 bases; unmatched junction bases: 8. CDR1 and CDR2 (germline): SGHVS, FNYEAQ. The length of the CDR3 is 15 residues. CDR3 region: CASRPGGSSTGELFF. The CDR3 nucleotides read TGTGCCAGCAGACCCGGCGGGAGCTCCACCGGGGAGCTGTTTTTT.

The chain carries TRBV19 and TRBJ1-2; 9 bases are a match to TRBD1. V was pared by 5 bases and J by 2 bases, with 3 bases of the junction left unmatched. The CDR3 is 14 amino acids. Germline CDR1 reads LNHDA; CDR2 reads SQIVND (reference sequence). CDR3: CASSPGTGNYGYTF. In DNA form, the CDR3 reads TGTGCCAGTAGTCCCGGGACAGGGAACTATGGCTACACCTTC.

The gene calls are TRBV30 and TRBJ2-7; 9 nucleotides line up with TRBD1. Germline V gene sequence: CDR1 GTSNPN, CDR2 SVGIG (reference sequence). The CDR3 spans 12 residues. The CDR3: CANSGQGYEQYF. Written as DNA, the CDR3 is TGTGCGAACTCGGGACAGGGTTACGAGCAGTACTTC.

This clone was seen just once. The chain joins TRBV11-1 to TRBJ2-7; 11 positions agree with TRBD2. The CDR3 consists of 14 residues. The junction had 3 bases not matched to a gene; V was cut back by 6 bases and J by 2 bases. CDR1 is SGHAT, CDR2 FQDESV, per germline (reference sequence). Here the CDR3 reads CASRLAGAPYEQYF. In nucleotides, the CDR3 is TGTGCCAGCAGACTAGCGGGAGCCCCCTACGAGCAGTACTTC.

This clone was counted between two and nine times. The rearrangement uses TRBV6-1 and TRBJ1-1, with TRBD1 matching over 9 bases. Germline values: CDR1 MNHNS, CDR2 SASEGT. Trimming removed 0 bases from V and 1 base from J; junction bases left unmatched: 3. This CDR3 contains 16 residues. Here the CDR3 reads CASSEAPGQGNTEAFF. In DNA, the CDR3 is TGTGCCAGCAGTGAAGCTCCGGGACAGGGGAACACTGAAGCTTTCTTT.

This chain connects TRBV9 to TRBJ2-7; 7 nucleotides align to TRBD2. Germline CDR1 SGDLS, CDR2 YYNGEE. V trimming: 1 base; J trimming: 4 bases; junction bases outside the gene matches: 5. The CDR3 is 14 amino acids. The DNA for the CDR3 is TGTGCCAGCAGCGTAAGCGGGGACCGTTACGAGCAGTACTTC. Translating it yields CASSVSGDRYEQYF.

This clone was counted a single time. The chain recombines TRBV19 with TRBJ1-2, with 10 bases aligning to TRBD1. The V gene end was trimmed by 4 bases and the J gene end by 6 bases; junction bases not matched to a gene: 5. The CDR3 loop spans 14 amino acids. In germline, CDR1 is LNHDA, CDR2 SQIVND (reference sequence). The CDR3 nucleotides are TGTGCCAGTAGTAATGGACAGGGGGGCAATGGCTACACCTTC. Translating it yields CASSNGQGGNGYTF.

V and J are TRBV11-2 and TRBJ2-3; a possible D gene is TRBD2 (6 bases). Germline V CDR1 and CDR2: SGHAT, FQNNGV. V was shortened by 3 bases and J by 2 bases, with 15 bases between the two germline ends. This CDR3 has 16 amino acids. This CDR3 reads CASSFRSSALTDTQYF. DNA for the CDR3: TGTGCCAGCAGCTTTCGTTCTAGCGCACTCACAGATACGCAGTATTTT.

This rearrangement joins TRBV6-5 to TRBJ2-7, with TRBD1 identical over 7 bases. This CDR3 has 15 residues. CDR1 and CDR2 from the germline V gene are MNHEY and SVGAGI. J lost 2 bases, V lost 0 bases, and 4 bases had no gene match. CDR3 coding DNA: TGTGCCAGCAGTTACTCGGGACAGATGACCTACGAGCAGTACTTC. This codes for CASSYSGQMTYEQYF.

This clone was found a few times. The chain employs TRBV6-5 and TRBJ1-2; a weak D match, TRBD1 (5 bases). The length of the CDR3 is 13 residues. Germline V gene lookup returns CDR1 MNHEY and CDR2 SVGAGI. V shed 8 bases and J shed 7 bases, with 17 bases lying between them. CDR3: CASADGDSIGYTF. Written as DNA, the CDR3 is TGTGCCAGCGCCGACGGGGACTCTATTGGCTACACCTTC.

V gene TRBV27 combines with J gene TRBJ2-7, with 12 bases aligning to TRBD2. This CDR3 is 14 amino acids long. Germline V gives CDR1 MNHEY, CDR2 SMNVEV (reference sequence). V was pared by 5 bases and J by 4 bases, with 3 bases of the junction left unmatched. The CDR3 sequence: CASSLAGGLYEQYF. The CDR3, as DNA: TGTGCCAGCAGTCTAGCGGGGGGGCTGTACGAGCAGTACTTC.

In DNA form, the CDR3 reads TGTGCCAGTAGTGTGGTCCAGGGACACTCTGGAAACACCATATATTTT. This translates into CASSVVQGHSGNTIYF. The chain has TRBV19 and TRBJ1-3; perhaps TRBD1 as D (6 bases). V lost 5 bases to trimming and J lost 0 bases, with 14 bases between them. Germline values: CDR1 LNHDA, CDR2 SQIVND (reference sequence). The CDR3 consists of 16 residues.

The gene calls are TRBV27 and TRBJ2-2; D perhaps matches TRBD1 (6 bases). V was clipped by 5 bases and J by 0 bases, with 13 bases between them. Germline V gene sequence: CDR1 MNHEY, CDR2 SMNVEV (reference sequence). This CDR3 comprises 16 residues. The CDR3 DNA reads TGTGCCAGCAGTCTCCGCACAGGGCCGAACACCGGGGAGCTGTTTTTT. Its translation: CASSLRTGPNTGELFF.

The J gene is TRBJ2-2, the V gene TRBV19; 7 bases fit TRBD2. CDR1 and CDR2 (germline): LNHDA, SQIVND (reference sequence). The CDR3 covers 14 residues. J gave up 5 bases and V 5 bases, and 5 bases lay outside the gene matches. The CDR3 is CASSLSGRTGELFF. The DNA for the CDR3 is TGTGCCAGTAGTTTATCCGGGAGGACCGGGGAGCTGTTTTTT.

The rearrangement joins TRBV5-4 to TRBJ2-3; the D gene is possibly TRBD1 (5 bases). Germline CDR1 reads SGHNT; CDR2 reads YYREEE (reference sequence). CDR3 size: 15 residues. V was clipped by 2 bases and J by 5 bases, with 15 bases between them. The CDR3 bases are TGTGCCAGCAGCTTTTCGGTCGACAGAGTAGATACGCAGTATTTT. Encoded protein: CASSFSVDRVDTQYF. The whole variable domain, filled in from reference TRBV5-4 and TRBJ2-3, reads ETGVTQSPTHLIKTRGQQVTLRCSSQSGHNTVSWYQQALGQGPQFIFQYYREEENGRGNFPPRFSGLQFPNYSSELNVNALELDDSALYLCASSFSVDRVDTQYFGPGTRLTVL.

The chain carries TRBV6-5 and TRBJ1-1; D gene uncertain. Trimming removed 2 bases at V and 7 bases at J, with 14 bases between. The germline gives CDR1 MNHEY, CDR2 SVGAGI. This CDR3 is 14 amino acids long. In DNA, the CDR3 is TGTGCCAGCAGTTACGGTGATCGGAGGTTTGAAGCTTTCTTT. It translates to CASSYGDRRFEAFF.

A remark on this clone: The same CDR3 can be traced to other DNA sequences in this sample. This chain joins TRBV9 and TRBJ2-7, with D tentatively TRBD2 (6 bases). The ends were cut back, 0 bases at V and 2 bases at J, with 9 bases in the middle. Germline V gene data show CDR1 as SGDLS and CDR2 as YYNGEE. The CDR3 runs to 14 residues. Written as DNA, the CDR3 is TGTGCCAGCAGCGTAGGTAGCGGACCCTACGAGCAGTACTTC. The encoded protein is CASSVGSGPYEQYF.

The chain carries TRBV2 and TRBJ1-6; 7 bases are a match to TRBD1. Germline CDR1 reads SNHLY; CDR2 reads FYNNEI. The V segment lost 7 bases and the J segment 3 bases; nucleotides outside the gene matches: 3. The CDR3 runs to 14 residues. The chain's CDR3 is CASTGTVYNSPLHF. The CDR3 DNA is TGTGCCAGCACCGGGACAGTCTATAATTCACCCCTCCACTTT.

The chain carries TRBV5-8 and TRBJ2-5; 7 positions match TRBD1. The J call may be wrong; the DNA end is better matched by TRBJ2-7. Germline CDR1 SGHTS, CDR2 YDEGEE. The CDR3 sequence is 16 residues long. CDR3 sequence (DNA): TGTGCCAGCAGCTTTTTTGGGGGACAGAGCTCCTACGAGCAGTACTTC. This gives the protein CASSFFGGQSSYEQYF.

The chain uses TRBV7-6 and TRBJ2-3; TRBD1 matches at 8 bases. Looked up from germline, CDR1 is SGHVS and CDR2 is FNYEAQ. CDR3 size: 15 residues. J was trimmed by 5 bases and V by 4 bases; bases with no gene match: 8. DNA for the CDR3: TGTGCCAGCAGCTCGCAGGGGGCTGTCATAGATACGCAGTATTTT. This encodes CASSSQGAVIDTQYF.